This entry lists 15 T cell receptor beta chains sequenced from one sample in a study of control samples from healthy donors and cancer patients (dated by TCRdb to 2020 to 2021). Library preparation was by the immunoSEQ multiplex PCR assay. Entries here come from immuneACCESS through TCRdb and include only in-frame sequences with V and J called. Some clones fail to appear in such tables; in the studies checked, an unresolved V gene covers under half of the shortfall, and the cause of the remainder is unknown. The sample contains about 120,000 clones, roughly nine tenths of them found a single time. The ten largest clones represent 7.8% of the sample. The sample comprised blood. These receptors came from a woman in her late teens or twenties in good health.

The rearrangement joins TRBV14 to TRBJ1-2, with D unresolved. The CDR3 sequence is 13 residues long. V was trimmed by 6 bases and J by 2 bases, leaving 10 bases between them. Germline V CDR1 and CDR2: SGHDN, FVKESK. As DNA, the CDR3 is TGTGCCAGCAGTCCGTCAATCAACTATGGCTACACCTTC. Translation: CASSPSINYGYTF. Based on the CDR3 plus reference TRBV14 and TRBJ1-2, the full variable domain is EAGVTQFPSHSVIEKGQTVTLRCDPISGHDNLYWYRRVMGKEIKFLLHFVKESKQDESGMPNNRFLAERTGGTYSTLKVQPAELEDSGVYFCASSPSINYGYTFGSGTRLTVV.

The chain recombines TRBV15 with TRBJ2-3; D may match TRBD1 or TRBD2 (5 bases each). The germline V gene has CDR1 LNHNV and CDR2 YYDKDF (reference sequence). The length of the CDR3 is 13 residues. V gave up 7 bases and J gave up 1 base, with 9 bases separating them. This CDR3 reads CATNTGRTDTQYF. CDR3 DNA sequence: TGTGCCACCAATACGGGGCGCACAGATACGCAGTATTTT.

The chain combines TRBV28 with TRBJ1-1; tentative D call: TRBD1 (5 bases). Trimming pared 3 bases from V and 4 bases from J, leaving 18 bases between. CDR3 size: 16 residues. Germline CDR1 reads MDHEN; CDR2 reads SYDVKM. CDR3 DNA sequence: TGTGCCAGCAGTTTGATTGGGGGATTGGGGATCACTGAAGCTTTCTTT. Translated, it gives CASSLIGGLGITEAFF.

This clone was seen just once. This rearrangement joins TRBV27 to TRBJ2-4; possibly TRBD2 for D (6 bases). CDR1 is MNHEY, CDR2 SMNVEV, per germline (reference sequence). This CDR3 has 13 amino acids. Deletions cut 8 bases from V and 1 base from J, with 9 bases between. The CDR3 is CASRGRAKNIQYF. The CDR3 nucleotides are TGTGCCAGCCGGGGGAGGGCCAAAAACATTCAGTACTTC.

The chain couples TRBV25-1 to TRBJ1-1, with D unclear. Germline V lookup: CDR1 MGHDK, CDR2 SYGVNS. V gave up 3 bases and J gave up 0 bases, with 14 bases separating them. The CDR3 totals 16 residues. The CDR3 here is CASSEHRVGLNTEAFF. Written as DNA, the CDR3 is TGTGCCAGCAGTGAGCACCGCGTGGGCTTGAACACTGAAGCTTTCTTT.

CDR3 loop: CASSQSQDRGRNIQYF. The CDR3 coding sequence is TGCGCCAGCAGCCAAAGTCAGGACAGGGGGCGCAACATTCAGTACTTC. The chain is built from TRBV4-3 and TRBJ2-4, with 11 bases that match TRBD1. The CDR3 contains 16 residues. V lost 2 bases to trimming and J lost 7 bases; unmatched junction nucleotides: 7. CDR1 and CDR2 (germline): LGHNA, YSLEER.

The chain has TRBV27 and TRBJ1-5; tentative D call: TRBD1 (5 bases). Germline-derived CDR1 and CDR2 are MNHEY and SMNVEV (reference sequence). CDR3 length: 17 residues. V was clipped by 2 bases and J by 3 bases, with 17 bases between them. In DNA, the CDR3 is TGTGCCAGCAGTTTACGGGGCCCTCGACAGTCCAATCAGCCCCAGCATTTT. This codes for CASSLRGPRQSNQPQHF.

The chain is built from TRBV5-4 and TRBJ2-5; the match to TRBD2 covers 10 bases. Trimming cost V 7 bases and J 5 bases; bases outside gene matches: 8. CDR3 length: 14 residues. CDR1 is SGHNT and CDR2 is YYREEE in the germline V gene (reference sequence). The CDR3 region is CASRQRGGRETQYF. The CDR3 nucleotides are TGTGCCAGCCGGCAGCGGGGGGGCAGGGAGACCCAGTACTTC.

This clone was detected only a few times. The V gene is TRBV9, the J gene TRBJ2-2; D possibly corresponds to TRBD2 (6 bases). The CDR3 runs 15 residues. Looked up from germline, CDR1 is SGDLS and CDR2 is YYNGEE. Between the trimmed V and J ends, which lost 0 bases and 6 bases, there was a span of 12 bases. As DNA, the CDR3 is TGTGCCAGCAGCGTAGCCGGGGGATCGTCCGGGGAGCTGTTTTTT. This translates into CASSVAGGSSGELFF.

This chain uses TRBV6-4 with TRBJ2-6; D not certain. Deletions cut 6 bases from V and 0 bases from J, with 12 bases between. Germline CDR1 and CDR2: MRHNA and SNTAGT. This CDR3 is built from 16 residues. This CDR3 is CASSRDPSSGANVLTF. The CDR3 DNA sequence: TGTGCCAGCAGCAGAGACCCGAGCTCTGGGGCCAACGTCCTGACTTTC.

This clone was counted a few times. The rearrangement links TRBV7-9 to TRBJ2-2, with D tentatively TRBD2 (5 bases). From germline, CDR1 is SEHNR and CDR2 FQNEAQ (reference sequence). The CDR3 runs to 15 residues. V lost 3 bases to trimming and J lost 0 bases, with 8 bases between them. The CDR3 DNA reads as TGTGCCAGCAGCTTCGGACTCACGAACACCGGGGAGCTGTTTTTT. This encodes CASSFGLTNTGELFF.

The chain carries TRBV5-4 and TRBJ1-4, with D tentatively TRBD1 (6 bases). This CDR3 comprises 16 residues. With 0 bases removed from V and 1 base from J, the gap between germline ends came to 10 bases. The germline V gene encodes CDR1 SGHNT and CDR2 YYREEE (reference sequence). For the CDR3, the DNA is TGTGCCAGCAGCTTGGGGGGGGCCCTAACTAATGAAAAACTGTTTTTT. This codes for CASSLGGALTNEKLFF. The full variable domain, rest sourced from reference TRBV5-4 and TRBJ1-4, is ETGVTQSPTHLIKTRGQQVTLRCSSQSGHNTVSWYQQALGQGPQFIFQYYREEENGRGNFPPRFSGLQFPNYSSELNVNALELDDSALYLCASSLGGALTNEKLFFGSGTQLSVL.

CDR3 loop: CSVEGHGPNTGELFF. DNA of the CDR3: TGCAGCGTTGAAGGGCACGGACCGAACACCGGGGAGCTGTTTTTT. V gene TRBV29-1 combines with J gene TRBJ2-2; no reliable D call. Trimming removed 1 base from V and 0 bases from J, with 9 bases in between. Germline values: CDR1 SQVTM, CDR2 ANQGSEA. The CDR3 length is 15 residues.

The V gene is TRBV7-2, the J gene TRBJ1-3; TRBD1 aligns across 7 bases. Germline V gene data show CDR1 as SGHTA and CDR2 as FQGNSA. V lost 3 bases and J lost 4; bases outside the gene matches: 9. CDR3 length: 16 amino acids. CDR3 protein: CASSFDRAGAGNTIYF. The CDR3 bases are TGTGCCAGCAGCTTTGACAGGGCCGGGGCCGGAAACACCATATATTTT.

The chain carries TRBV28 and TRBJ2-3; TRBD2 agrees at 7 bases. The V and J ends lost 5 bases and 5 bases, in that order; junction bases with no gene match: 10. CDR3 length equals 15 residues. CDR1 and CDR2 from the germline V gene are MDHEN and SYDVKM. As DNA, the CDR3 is TGTGCCAGCAGTCCAGCGGGGACGTGGGGAGATACGCAGTATTTT. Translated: CASSPAGTWGDTQYF.